The rows below give T cell receptor beta chains drawn from one sample of a study of shared clonotypes between healthy human individuals. TCRdb keeps only in-frame clones here, not all; method: immunoSEQ multiplex PCR. The sample lists 2 million to 2.5 million clones; under 95% were seen once. Material for sequencing was naive CD4+ T cells from PBMCs. The origin of the receptors is a man younger than 30 in good health. Some clones in this sample may be carry-over from other donors' samples. Each CDR3 is given with its conserved first and last residue. D genes are given only for firm matches. Expanded clones get a size class; other rows say once, few or many, or leave the size out.

d_call j_call v_call clone_size cdr3_nt cdr3_aa
TRBD2 TRBJ2-2 TRBV28 once TGTGCCAGCAGTTCGCAGGGAGGGCCTACGTTGTTGGCCGGGGAGCTGTTTTTT CASSSQGGPTLLAGELFF
- TRBJ2-4 TRBV9 - TGTGCCAGCAGCGTAGCCCCCTTTTCTGGAAACATTCAGTACTTC CASSVAPFSGNIQYF
- TRBJ1-1 TRBV7-2 - TGTGCCAGCAGCTTACTAGGGAACACTGAAGCTTTCTTT CASSLLGNTEAFF
- TRBJ1-6 TRBV6-6 - TGTGCCAGCAGTGGAAAACAGGGAGATAATTCACCCCTCCACTTT CASSGKQGDNSPLHF
- TRBJ2-2 TRBV6-5 - TGTGCCAGCACCGGGCGGGACGGGGAGCTGTTTTTT CASTGRDGELFF
- TRBJ2-7 TRBV11-3 - TGTGCCAGCAGCTTAAACGGAGCCTCCTCCTACGAGCAGTACTTC CASSLNGASSYEQYF
TRBD1 TRBJ1-5 TRBV19 - TGTGCCAGTACCGGACAGGGGCGAGGCGATCAGCCCCAGCATTTT CASTGQGRGDQPQHF
- TRBJ2-7 TRBV9 - TGTGCCAGCAGCCGCGGGACGGACTCCTACGAGCAGTACTTC CASSRGTDSYEQYF
TRBD2 TRBJ2-1 TRBV28 - TGTGCCAGCAGTCGCGTAGCGGGAGGGCTGCAGTTCTTC CASSRVAGGLQFF
- TRBJ2-3 TRBV4-1 - TGCGCCAGCAGCCAAGTTCGAGCCCCAGAGGGAGATACGCAGTATTTT CASSQVRAPEGDTQYF
- TRBJ1-2 TRBV28 - TGTGCCAGCAGTCCATTTCATTTGCCAGGAGGCTACACCTTC CASSPFHLPGGYTF
TRBD1 TRBJ1-2 TRBV5-7 - TGTGCCAGCAGCTTTCCGGGACAGGGGTCCGATTGCTATGGCTACACCTTC CASSFPGQGSDCYGYTF
- TRBJ1-5 TRBV19 once TGTGCCAGTAGTCCCAGGGCTGCACGCAATCAGCCCCAGCATTTT CASSPRAARNQPQHF
- TRBJ2-2 TRBV7-9 - TGTGCCAGCAGCCCCATAGGGGGGGAGCTGTTTTTT CASSPIGGELFF